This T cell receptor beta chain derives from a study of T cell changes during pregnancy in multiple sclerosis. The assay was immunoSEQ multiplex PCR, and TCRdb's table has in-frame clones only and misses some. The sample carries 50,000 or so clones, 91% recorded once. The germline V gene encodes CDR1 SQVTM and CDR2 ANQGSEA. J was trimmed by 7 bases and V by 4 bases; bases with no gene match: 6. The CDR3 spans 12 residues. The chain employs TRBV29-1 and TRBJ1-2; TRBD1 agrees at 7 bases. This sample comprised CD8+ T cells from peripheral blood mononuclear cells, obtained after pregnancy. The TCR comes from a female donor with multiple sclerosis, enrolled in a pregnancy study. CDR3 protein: CSVVGGWGGYTF. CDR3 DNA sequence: TGCAGCGTTGTAGGGGGCTGGGGTGGCTACACCTTC. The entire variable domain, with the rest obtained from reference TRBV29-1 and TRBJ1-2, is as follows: SAVISQKPSRDICQRGTSLTIQCQVDSQVTMMFWYRQQPGQSLTLIATANQGSEATYESGFVIDKFPISRPNLTFSTLTVSNMSPEDSSIYLCSVVGGWGGYTFGSGTRLTVV.